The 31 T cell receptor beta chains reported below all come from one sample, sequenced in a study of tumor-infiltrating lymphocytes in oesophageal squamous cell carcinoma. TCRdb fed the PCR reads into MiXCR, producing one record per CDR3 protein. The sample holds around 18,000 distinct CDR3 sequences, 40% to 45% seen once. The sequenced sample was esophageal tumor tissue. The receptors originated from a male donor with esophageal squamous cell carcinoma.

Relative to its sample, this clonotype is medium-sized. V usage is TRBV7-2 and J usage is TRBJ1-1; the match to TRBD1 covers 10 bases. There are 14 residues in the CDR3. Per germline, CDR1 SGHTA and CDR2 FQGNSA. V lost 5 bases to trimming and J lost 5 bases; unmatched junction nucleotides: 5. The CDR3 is CASSLDRGRTEAFF. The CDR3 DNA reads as TGTGCCAGCAGCCTGGACAGGGGGAGAACTGAAGCTTTCTTT.

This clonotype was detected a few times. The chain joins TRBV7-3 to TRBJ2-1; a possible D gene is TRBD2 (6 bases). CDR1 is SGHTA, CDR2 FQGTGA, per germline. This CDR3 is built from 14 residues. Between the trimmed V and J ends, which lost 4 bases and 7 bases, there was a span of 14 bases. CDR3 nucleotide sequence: TGTGCCAGCAGCTCTTTTCGGGGGAGTAATGAGCAGTTCTTC. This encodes CASSSFRGSNEQFF. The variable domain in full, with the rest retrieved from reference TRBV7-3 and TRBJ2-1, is GAGVSQTPSNKVTEKGKYVELRCDPISGHTALYWYRQSLGQGPEFLIYFQGTGAADDSGLPNDRFFAVRPEGSVSTLKIQRTERGDSAVYLCASSSFRGSNEQFFGPGTRLTVL.

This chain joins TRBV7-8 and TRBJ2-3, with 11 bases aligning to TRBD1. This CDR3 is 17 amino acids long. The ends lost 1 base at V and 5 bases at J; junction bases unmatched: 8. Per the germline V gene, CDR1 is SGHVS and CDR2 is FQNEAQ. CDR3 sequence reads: CASSLVVGQGAVDTQYF. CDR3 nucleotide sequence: TGTGCCAGCAGCTTAGTGGTTGGACAGGGGGCGGTAGATACGCAGTATTTT. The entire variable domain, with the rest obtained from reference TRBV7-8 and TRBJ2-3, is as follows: GAGVSQSPRYKVAKRGQDVALRCDPISGHVSLFWYQQALGQGPEFLTYFQNEAQLDKSGLPSDRFFAERPEGSVSTLKIQRTQQEDSAVYLCASSLVVGQGAVDTQYFGPGTRLTVL.

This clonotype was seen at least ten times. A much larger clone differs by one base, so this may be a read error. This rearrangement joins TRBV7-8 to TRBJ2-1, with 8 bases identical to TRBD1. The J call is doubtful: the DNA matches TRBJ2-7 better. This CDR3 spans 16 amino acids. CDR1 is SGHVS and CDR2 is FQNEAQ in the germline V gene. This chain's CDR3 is CASSPFRQGTYNEQYF. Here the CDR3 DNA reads TGTGCCAGCAGCCCTTTCAGACAGGGGACCTACAATGAGCAGTACTTC.

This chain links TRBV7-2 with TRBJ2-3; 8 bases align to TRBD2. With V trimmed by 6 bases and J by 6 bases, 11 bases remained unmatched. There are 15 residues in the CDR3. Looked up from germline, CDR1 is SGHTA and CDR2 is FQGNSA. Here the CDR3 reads CASRHGTSGRDTQYF. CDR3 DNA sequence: TGTGCCAGCAGGCATGGGACTAGTGGCAGGGATACGCAGTATTTT.

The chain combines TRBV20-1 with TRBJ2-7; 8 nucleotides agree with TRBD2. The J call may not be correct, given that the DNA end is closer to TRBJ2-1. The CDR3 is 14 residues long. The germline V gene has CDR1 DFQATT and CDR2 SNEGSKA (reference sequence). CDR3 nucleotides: TGCAGTGCTAGAAAAGCGGGGGCGGACGGTGAGCAGTTCTTC. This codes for CSARKAGADGEQFF.

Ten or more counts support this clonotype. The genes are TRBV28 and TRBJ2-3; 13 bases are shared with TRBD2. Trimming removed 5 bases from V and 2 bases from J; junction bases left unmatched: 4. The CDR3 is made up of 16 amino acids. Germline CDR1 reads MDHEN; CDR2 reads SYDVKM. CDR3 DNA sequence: TGTGCCAGCAGTCTTACTAGCGGGAGGGCCACAGATACGCAGTATTTT. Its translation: CASSLTSGRATDTQYF.

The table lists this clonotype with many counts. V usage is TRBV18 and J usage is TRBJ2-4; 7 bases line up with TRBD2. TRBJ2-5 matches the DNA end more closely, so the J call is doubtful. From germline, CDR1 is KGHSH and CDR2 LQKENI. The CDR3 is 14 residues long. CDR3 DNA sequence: TGTGCCAGCTCACCACAGCGGGGCCGGCAGACCCAGTACTTC. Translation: CASSPQRGRQTQYF.

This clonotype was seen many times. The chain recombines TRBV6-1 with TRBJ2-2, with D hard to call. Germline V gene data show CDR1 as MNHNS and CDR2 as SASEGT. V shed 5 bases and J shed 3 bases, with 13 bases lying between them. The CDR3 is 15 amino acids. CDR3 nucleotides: TGTGCCAGCAGTAGGGCGCCTACGTACACCGGGGAGCTGTTTTTT. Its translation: CASSRAPTYTGELFF.

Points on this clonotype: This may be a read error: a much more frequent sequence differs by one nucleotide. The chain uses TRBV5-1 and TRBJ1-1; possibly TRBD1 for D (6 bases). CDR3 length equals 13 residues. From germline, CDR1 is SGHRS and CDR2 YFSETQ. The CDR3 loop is CASSPRGDTEDFF. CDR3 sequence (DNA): TGCGCCAGCAGCCCGAGGGGGGACACTGAAGATTTCTTT.

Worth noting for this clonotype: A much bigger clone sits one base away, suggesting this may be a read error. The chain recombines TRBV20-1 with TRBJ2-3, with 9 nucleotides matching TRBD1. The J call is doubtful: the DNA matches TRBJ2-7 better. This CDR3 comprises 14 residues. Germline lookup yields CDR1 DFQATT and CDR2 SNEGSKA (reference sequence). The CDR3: CSARPGTGHYEQYF. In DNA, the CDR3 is TGCAGTGCTAGACCTGGGACAGGGCACTACGAGCAGTACTTC.

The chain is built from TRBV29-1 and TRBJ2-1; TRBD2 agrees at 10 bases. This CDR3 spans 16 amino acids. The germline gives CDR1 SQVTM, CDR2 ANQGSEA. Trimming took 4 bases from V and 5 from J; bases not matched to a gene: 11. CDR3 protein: CSVGGTLAGANNEQFF. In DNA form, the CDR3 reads TGCAGCGTTGGAGGTACCCTAGCGGGAGCGAACAATGAGCAGTTCTTC.

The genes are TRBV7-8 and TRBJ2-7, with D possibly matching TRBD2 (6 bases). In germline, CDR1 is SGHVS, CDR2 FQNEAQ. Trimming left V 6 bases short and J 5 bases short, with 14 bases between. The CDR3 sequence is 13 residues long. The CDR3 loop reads CASSRLGGDEQYF. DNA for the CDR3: TGTGCCAGCAGTCGACTAGGCGGGGACGAGCAGTACTTC. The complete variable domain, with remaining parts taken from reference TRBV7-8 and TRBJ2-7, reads GAGVSQSPRYKVAKRGQDVALRCDPISGHVSLFWYQQALGQGPEFLTYFQNEAQLDKSGLPSDRFFAERPEGSVSTLKIQRTQQEDSAVYLCASSRLGGDEQYFGPGTRLTVT.

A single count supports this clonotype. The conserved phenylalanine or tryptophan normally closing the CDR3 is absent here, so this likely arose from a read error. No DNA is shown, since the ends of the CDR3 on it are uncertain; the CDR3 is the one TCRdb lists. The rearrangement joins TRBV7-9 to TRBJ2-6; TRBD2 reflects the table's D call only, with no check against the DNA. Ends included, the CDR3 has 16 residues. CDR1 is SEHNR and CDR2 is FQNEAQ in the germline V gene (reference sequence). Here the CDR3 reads CASSPGTIGETQYFGA.

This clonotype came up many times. The DNA of the CDR3 is TGCGCCAGCAGCTTCACGGTTTTGGGCACTGAAGCTTTCTTT. Translating it yields CASSFTVLGTEAFF. The rearrangement joins TRBV5-1 to TRBJ1-1, with D uncertain. V gave up 2 bases and J gave up 4 bases, with 12 bases separating them. The CDR3 totals 14 residues. Germline CDR1 is SGHRS and CDR2 is YFSETQ. The entire variable domain, with the rest obtained from reference TRBV5-1 and TRBJ1-1, is as follows: KAGVTQTPRYLIKTRGQQVTLSCSPISGHRSVSWYQQTPGQGLQFLFEYFSETQRNKGNFPGRFSGRQFSNSRSEMNVSTLELGDSALYLCASSFTVLGTEAFFGQGTRLTVV.

The CDR3 spells CATSDQGRGYGYTF. The CDR3 DNA sequence: TGTGCCACCAGTGACCAAGGGCGAGGCTATGGCTACACCTTC. This chain connects TRBV24-1 to TRBJ1-2, with D unresolved. Trimming stripped 4 bases from V and 4 bases from J, with 12 bases between. The V gene's germline CDR1 is KGHDR and CDR2 SFDVKD. This CDR3 has 14 residues.

CDR3 nucleotides: TGTGCCAGCAGCCCAACAGGGTTTGGCGAGCAGTACTTC. This gives the protein CASSPTGFGEQYF. The chain couples TRBV7-3 to TRBJ2-4; D is possibly TRBD1 (6 bases). TRBJ2-7 matches the DNA end more closely, so the J call is doubtful. Germline loops: CDR1 SGHTA, CDR2 FQGTGA. There are 13 residues in the CDR3.

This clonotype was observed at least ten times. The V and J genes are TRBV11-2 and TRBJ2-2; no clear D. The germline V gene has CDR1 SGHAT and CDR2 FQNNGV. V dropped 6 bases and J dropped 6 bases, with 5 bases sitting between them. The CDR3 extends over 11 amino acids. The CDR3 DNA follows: TGTGCCAGCAGTCAGTCCGGGGAGCTGTTTTTT. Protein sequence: CASSQSGELFF.

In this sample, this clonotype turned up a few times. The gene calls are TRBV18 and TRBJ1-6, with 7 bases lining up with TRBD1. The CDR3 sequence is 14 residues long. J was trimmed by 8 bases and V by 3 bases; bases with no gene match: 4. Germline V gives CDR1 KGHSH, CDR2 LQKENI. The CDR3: CASSPTGVDSPLHF. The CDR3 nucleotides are TGTGCCAGCTCACCTACAGGGGTGGATTCACCCCTCCACTTT.

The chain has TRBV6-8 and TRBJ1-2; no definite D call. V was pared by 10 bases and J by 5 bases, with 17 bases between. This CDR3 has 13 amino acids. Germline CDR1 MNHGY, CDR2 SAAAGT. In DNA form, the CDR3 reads TGTGCCATCACTCAGGCCCCGGGGTATGGCTACACCTTC. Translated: CAITQAPGYGYTF.

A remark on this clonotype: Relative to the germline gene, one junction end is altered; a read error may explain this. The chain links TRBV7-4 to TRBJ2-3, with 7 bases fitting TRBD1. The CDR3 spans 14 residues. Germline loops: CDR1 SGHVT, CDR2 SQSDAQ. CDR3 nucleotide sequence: TGTGCCAGCAGCTTGACAGGGTATAATTCACCCCTCCACTTC. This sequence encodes CASSLTGYNSPLHF.

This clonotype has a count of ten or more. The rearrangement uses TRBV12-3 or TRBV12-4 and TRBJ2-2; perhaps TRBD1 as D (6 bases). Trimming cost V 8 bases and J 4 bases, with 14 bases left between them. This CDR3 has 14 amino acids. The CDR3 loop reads CASRHRQATGELFF. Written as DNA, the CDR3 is TGTGCCAGCCGACACCGACAGGCCACCGGGGAGCTGTTTTTT.

CDR3: CASRGGANQPQHF. In nucleotides, the CDR3 is TGTGCCAGCAGGGGGGGAGCCAATCAGCCCCAGCATTTT. The chain uses TRBV7-6 and TRBJ1-5; maybe TRBD1 (5 bases). Germline lookup yields CDR1 SGHVS and CDR2 FNYEAQ. The CDR3 has 13 amino acids. Trimming shortened V by 6 bases and J by 3 bases, and 9 bases separated the two germline ends.

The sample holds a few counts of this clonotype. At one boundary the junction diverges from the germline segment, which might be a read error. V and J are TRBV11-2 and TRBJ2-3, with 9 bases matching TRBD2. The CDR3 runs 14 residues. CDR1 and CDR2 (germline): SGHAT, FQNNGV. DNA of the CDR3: TGTGCCAGCAGCTACGGAGCAGCGGGAGGCGGCGGAACTTTT. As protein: CASSYGAAGGGGTF.

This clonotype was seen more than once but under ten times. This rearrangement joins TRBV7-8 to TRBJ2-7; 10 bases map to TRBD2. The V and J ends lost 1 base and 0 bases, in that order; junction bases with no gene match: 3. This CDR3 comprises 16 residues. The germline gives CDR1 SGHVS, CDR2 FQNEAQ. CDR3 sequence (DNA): TGTGCCAGCAGCTTAGGTTCTAGCGGGAGCTCCTACGAGCAGTACTTC. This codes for CASSLGSSGSSYEQYF.

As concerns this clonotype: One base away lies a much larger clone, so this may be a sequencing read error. The CDR3 sequence: CASSTTDSQYF. DNA of the CDR3: TGTGCCAGCAGTACCACAGATTCGCAGTATTTT. This chain links TRBV27 with TRBJ2-5; D remains unclear. The closer fit of TRBJ2-3 to the DNA end suggests the J call may be wrong. The CDR3 contains 11 residues. Germline V gene lookup returns CDR1 MNHEY and CDR2 SMNVEV (reference sequence).

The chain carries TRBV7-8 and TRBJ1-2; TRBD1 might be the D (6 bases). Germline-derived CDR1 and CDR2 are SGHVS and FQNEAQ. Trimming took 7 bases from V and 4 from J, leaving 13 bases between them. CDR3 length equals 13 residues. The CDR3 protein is CASTLQGSYGYTF. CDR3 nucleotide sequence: TGTGCCAGCACCCTACAGGGAAGCTATGGCTACACCTTC.

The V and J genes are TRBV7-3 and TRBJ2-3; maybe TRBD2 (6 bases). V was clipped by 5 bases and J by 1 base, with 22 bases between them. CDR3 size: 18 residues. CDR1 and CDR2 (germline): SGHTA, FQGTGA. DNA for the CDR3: TGTGCCAGCAGCCTATTGGGGGTTCAGCGGGCCCGCACAGATACGCAGTATTTT. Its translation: CASSLLGVQRARTDTQYF.

CDR3 loop: CASSLRDPGGGEKLFF. The DNA for the CDR3 is TGTGCCAGCAGTTTACGGGACCCGGGCGGGGGTGAAAAACTGTTTTTT. The genes are TRBV27 and TRBJ1-4; D perhaps matches TRBD1 (5 bases). The germline V and J ends were trimmed by 2 bases and 7 bases, with 17 bases remaining between them. CDR3 length equals 16 residues. Germline CDR1 and CDR2: MNHEY and SMNVEV (reference sequence).

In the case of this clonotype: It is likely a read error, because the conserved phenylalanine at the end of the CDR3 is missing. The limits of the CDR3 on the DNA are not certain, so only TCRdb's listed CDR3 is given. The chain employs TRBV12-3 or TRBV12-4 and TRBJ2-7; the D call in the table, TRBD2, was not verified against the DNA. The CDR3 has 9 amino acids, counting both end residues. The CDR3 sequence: CASRRGVAG.

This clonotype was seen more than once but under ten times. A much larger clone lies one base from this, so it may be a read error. CDR3 in DNA: TGTGCCAGCAGTCCAATACTAGCGGGATCCTACAATGAGCAGTACTTC. This encodes CASSPILAGSYNEQYF. The chain links TRBV6-1 to TRBJ2-1; 10 bases line up with TRBD2. The J call is in doubt because the DNA end fits TRBJ2-7 better. Germline lookup yields CDR1 MNHNS and CDR2 SASEGT. The CDR3 consists of 16 residues.